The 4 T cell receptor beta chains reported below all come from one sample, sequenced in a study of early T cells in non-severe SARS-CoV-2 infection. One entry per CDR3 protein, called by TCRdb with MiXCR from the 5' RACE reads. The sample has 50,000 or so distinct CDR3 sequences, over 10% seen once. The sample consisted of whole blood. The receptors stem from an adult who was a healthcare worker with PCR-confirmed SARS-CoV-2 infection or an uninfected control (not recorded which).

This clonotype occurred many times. CDR3 sequence (DNA): TGCGCCAGCAGCTCACCAGGGAGCGAGCAGTACTTC. This sequence encodes CASSSPGSEQYF. V is TRBV5-1 and J is TRBJ2-7, with D perhaps matching TRBD1 or TRBD2 (5 bases each). There are 12 residues in the CDR3. Looked up from germline, CDR1 is SGHRS and CDR2 is YFSETQ. The V and J ends lost 3 bases and 6 bases respectively, with 10 bases between them.

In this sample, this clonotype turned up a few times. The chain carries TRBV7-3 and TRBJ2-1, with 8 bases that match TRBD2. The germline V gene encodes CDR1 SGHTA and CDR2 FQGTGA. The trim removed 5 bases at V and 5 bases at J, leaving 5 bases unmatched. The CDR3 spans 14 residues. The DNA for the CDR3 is TGTGCCAGCAGCCTTAGCGGGACCAACAATGAGCAGTTCTTC. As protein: CASSLSGTNNEQFF. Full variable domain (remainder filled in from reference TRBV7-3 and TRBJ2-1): GAGVSQTPSNKVTEKGKYVELRCDPISGHTALYWYRQSLGQGPEFLIYFQGTGAADDSGLPNDRFFAVRPEGSVSTLKIQRTERGDSAVYLCASSLSGTNNEQFFGPGTRLTVL.

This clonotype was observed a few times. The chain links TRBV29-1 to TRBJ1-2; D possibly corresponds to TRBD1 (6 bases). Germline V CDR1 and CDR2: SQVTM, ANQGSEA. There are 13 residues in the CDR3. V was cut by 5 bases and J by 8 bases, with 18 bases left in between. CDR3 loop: CSVRTVLEEGYTF. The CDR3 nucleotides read TGCAGCGTTCGGACAGTGCTGGAGGAAGGCTACACCTTC.

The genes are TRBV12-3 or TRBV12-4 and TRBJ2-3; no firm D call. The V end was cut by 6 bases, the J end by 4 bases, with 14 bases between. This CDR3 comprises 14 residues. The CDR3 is CASSLGFPADTQYF. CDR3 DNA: TGTGCCAGCAGCCTGGGCTTCCCCGCAGATACGCAGTATTTT.